This paragraph covers one T cell receptor (beta chain) sequence. Its cognate antigen is unknown. 5' RACE that incorporated UMI labels was used to prepare the TRB cDNA libraries. TCRdb reanalyzed the 5' RACE reads and collapses them to one entry per CDR3 protein, without DNA. This specimen shows around 47,000 distinct CDR3 sequences; the ten leading clones hold roughly 14%. CDR3 length equals 11 residues. Per the germline V gene, CDR1 is SGHAT and CDR2 is FQNNGV. The source of the sample is a study of CXCR3-negative and CXCR3-positive naive CD8 T cells. About the research overall: Sequencing yielded about 150 million TRB reads, roughly 1.5 +/- 0.3 million per library.

General study points: In both naive subsets diversity was comparably high, whereas memory CD8+ cells showed much lower diversity. With respect to TRBV-TRBJ usage, naive CXCR3-negative and CXCR3-positive cells were similar; memory differed. Naive subsets had comparable surface CD5, so TRB CDR3 properties gauged TCR strength.

The sequence was obtained from a human donor in good health. Some clones in this sample may be carry-over from other donors' samples. The sequencing input was memory CD8+ T cells from blood. The V call is TRBV11-2, the J call TRBJ2-1. CDR3 sequence reads: CASSYNNEQFF.